What follows are 12 T cell receptor beta chains derived from one specimen sequenced in a study of Ad26.COV2.S vaccination and SARS-CoV-2 variants. TCRdb keeps only in-frame clones here, not all; method: immunoSEQ multiplex PCR. The profile shows roughly 400,000 clones, 90% of them singletons. Treatment denoted: some 20 received Ad26.COV2.S at low or high dose, single or two shots; 5 received placebo; per-sample allocation not given. Day 63 following the first vaccine or placebo injection was when the samples were taken. The material was peripheral blood, obtained in a trial of Ad26.COV2.S vaccine versus placebo. These TCRs come from a person aged 18-60 years who received the Ad26.COV2.S COVID-19 vaccine or a placebo.

This sequence joins TRBV5-1 and TRBJ2-3; D might be TRBD1 (5 bases). V shed 0 bases and J shed 2 bases, with 10 bases lying between them. From germline, CDR1 is SGHRS and CDR2 YFSETQ. This CDR3 has 15 amino acids. CDR3 amino acids: CASSLDGQDTDTQYF. Written as DNA, the CDR3 is TGCGCCAGCAGCTTGGACGGACAAGACACAGATACGCAGTATTTT. The whole variable domain, filled in from reference TRBV5-1 and TRBJ2-3, reads KAGVTQTPRYLIKTRGQQVTLSCSPISGHRSVSWYQQTPGQGLQFLFEYFSETQRNKGNFPGRFSGRQFSNSRSEMNVSTLELGDSALYLCASSLDGQDTDTQYFGPGTRLTVL.

The chain joins TRBV19 to TRBJ2-1; 10 nucleotides line up with TRBD1. The CDR3 has 18 amino acids. Germline trimming cut 4 bases from V and 1 base from J; bases unmatched to any gene: 10. Germline CDR1 is LNHDA and CDR2 is SQIVND (reference sequence). The CDR3 DNA reads TGTGCCAGTAGTACGCTCGGACAGGGGGTAGGGTCCTACAATGAGCAGTTCTTC. As protein: CASSTLGQGVGSYNEQFF. Supplemented by reference TRBV19 and TRBJ2-1, the full variable domain reads DGGITQSPKYLFRKEGQNVTLSCEQNLNHDAMYWYRQDPGQGLRLIYYSQIVNDFQKGDIAEGYSVSREKKESFPLTVTSAQKNPTAFYLCASSTLGQGVGSYNEQFFGPGTRLTVL.

This clone appeared a single time. This chain joins TRBV7-9 and TRBJ2-7; TRBD1 matches at 9 bases. Losses at the gene ends were 4 bases for V and 2 bases for J; bases not matched to a gene: 15. Looked up from germline, CDR1 is SEHNR and CDR2 is FQNEAQ (reference sequence). The CDR3 loop spans 18 amino acids. The DNA for the CDR3 is TGTGCCAGCAGCTCAGTTCCGGGACAGGGAATTTCTGCCTACGAGCAGTACTTC. Translated, it gives CASSSVPGQGISAYEQYF.

This chain uses TRBV9 with TRBJ2-1; D remains ambiguous. The germline gives CDR1 SGDLS, CDR2 YYNGEE. Trimming stripped 4 bases from V and 7 bases from J, with 12 bases between. This CDR3 has 13 amino acids. The CDR3: CASSTRPSNEQFF. Written as DNA, the CDR3 is TGTGCCAGCAGCACGCGCCCAAGTAATGAGCAGTTCTTC.

This chain links TRBV24-1 with TRBJ2-2, with D uncertain. The germline CDR1 and CDR2 sequences are KGHDR and SFDVKD. The CDR3 covers 13 residues. V shed 1 base and J shed 3 bases, with 2 bases lying between them. The CDR3 spells CATSDFHTGELFF. The CDR3 nucleotides read TGTGCCACCAGTGATTTCCACACCGGGGAGCTGTTTTTT.

The genes are TRBV5-1 and TRBJ1-4; possible D gene TRBD1, 6 bases. This CDR3 is built from 15 residues. Trimming shortened V by 1 base and J by 3 bases, and 10 bases separated the two germline ends. Germline CDR1 SGHRS, CDR2 YFSETQ. CDR3 DNA: TGCGCCAGCAGCTTGTTACAGGGCTCTAATGAAAAACTGTTTTTT. It translates to CASSLLQGSNEKLFF.

The rearrangement joins TRBV13 to TRBJ1-1, with D possibly TRBD1 on 5 matching bases. Germline V gene sequence: CDR1 PRHDT, CDR2 FYEKMQ (reference sequence). The CDR3 covers 16 residues. The V and J ends lost 4 bases and 4 bases respectively, with 19 bases between them. The CDR3 here is CASSSRQIGIGTEAFF. The CDR3 coding sequence is TGTGCCAGCAGCTCCCGACAGATCGGGATAGGCACTGAAGCTTTCTTT.

The J gene is TRBJ2-2, the V gene TRBV5-1; unclear D gene. The germline gives CDR1 SGHRS, CDR2 YFSETQ. The V end lost 4 bases, the J end lost 3 bases, and 19 bases lay between the germline ends. The CDR3 has 17 amino acids. The CDR3 nucleotides read TGCGCCAGCAGCCAACAAACGGTGGGATACTACACCGGGGAGCTGTTTTTT. Its protein is CASSQQTVGYYTGELFF.

This clone showed up just once. V gene TRBV27 combines with J gene TRBJ1-2; TRBD1 agrees at 7 bases. V lost 3 bases and J lost 8; bases outside the gene matches: 3. The CDR3 consists of 12 residues. Germline loops: CDR1 MNHEY, CDR2 SMNVEV (reference sequence). CDR3 region: CASSFTGEGYTF. CDR3 coding DNA: TGTGCCAGCAGTTTCACAGGGGAAGGCTACACCTTC.

This sequence joins TRBV7-8 and TRBJ2-3; D is uncertain. The CDR3 length is 13 residues. Germline lookup yields CDR1 SGHVS and CDR2 FQNEAQ. V lost 0 bases and J 5 bases, leaving 6 bases between the germline ends. Here the CDR3 reads CASSLAARDTQYF. CDR3 nucleotide sequence: TGTGCCAGCAGCTTAGCAGCGAGAGATACGCAGTATTTT.

The chain uses TRBV5-3 and TRBJ1-2; 7 positions match TRBD1. TRBV5-3 is an ORF, and what it does is uncertain. The CDR3 has 14 residues. J was trimmed by 3 bases and V by 5 bases; bases with no gene match: 7. CDR3 nucleotides: TGTGCCAGAAGACAAACCGGGACAGACTATGGCTACACCTTC. It yields the protein CARRQTGTDYGYTF.

The chain is built from TRBV19 and TRBJ2-1, with D tentatively TRBD1 (6 bases). The V and J ends lost 5 bases and 9 bases respectively, with 11 bases between them. The germline V gene encodes CDR1 LNHDA and CDR2 SQIVND (reference sequence). The CDR3 runs 12 residues. CDR3 sequence reads: CASSPTGIEQFF. The CDR3 DNA reads as TGTGCCAGTAGTCCTACAGGGATTGAGCAGTTCTTC.